The 12 T cell receptor beta chains below all came from one sample that was sequenced in a study of post-analysis software for immune sequencing data. Study-level results: Patients carried a handful of TRBV segments more frequently than controls did, and TRBV5-6, TRBV5-1 and TRBV20-1 were among them.

No cognate antigen is known for these TCRs. Unique molecular identifiers tagged the TCR beta cDNA libraries. TCRdb processed the PCR reads anew with MiXCR; each CDR3 protein has one entry. The data show 350,000 to 500,000 distinct CDR3 sequences, approximately 42% seen once. Sequencing was performed on blood. Source of these receptors: a girl aged 2 to 9 with multiple sclerosis.

This clonotype was observed a few times. This chain links TRBV12-3 or TRBV12-4 with TRBJ1-5; D call uncertain. V lost 5 bases and J lost 6, with 11 bases in between. The CDR3 has 13 amino acids. The CDR3: CASSLGSGQPQHF. CDR3 coding DNA: TGTGCCAGCAGTCTCGGGTCGGGTCAGCCCCAGCATTTT.

This clonotype was seen only a few times. The V and J genes are TRBV4-1 and TRBJ1-1, with 9 positions matching TRBD1. In germline, CDR1 is MGHRA, CDR2 YSYEKL. Trimming removed 0 bases from V and 0 bases from J; junction bases left unmatched: 5. This CDR3 comprises 17 residues. The CDR3 bases are TGCGCCAGCAGCCAAGAGGGGACAGGGATGGTGAACACTGAAGCTTTCTTT. It translates to CASSQEGTGMVNTEAFF.

A remark on this clonotype: Being one base from a much bigger clone, this may be a read error. V usage is TRBV29-1 and J usage is TRBJ2-5, with 8 bases identical to TRBD2. Gene TRBJ2-7 matches the end of the DNA better, so the J call may be wrong. Germline V lookup: CDR1 SQVTM, CDR2 ANQGSEA. This CDR3 region has 12 residues. As DNA, the CDR3 is TGCAGCGTTGTCGCGGGAGGCAACGAGCAGTACTTC. This translates into CSVVAGGNEQYF.

CDR3 sequence: CATSDHGTGGSEKLFF. In nucleotides, the CDR3 is TGTGCCACCAGTGATCATGGGACAGGGGGTAGTGAAAAACTGTTTTTT. The chain links TRBV24-1 to TRBJ1-4; 11 nucleotides agree with TRBD1. The germline V gene encodes CDR1 KGHDR and CDR2 SFDVKD. With 3 bases clipped from V and 7 bases from J, the junction kept 6 bases outside the gene matches. The CDR3 sequence is 16 residues long.

The CDR3 region has the DNA TGTGCCACCAGCGAAATAGGGACTTCGTGGGAGACCCAGTACTTC. This sequence encodes CATSEIGTSWETQYF. The gene calls are TRBV15 and TRBJ2-5; a weak D match, TRBD2 (6 bases). Trimming took 5 bases from V and 5 from J, leaving 18 bases between them. The V gene's germline CDR1 is LNHNV and CDR2 YYDKDF (reference sequence). The CDR3 covers 15 residues.

This sequence joins TRBV29-1 and TRBJ2-4; 10 bases fit TRBD1. CDR1 and CDR2 from the germline V gene are SQVTM and ANQGSEA. There are 13 residues in the CDR3. V was clipped by 6 bases and J by 1 base; unmatched bases: 0. CDR3 bases: TGCAGCGTGGGACAGGGGGCCAAAAACATTCAGTACTTC. Its protein product is CSVGQGAKNIQYF.

The V and J genes are TRBV2 and TRBJ2-7, with 8 bases lining up with TRBD1. With 6 bases clipped from V and 0 bases from J, the junction kept 13 bases outside the gene matches. The CDR3 is 17 amino acids. Germline V lookup: CDR1 SNHLY, CDR2 FYNNEI. CDR3 loop: CASRGGQGTAISYEQYF. Written as DNA, the CDR3 is TGTGCCAGCAGAGGAGGACAGGGCACGGCCATCTCCTACGAGCAGTACTTC.

This clonotype has more than one count but fewer than ten. The gene calls are TRBV10-3 and TRBJ2-1, with 8 bases identical to TRBD1. The CDR3 has 13 residues. Germline CDR1 ENHRY, CDR2 SYGVKD. The junction had 5 bases not matched to a gene; V was cut back by 5 bases and J by 8 bases. CDR3 protein: CAISKTGEDEQFF. DNA of the CDR3: TGTGCCATCAGTAAGACAGGGGAGGATGAGCAGTTCTTC.

The rearrangement joins TRBV7-2 to TRBJ1-2; 9 positions agree with TRBD1. The CDR3 consists of 14 residues. V lost 4 bases and J lost 5; bases outside the gene matches: 5. Per germline, CDR1 SGHTA and CDR2 FQGNSA. CDR3 nucleotides: TGTGCCAGCAGCTCACAGGGGGCTGGGTATGGCTACACCTTC. Residues: CASSSQGAGYGYTF.

V usage is TRBV7-8 and J usage is TRBJ2-3, with D possibly being TRBD2 (5 bases). The CDR3 consists of 19 residues. The germline V gene has CDR1 SGHVS and CDR2 FQNEAQ. The V gene lost 3 bases and the J gene lost 0 bases, with 22 bases spanning the gap. The CDR3 DNA sequence: TGTGCCAGCAGCTTTGGGCCAGCGGATGTTATGACTAGCACAGATACGCAGTATTTT. Amino acids: CASSFGPADVMTSTDTQYF.

The chain recombines TRBV20-1 with TRBJ1-1; the D is unclear. Germline V CDR1 and CDR2: DFQATT, SNEGSKA (reference sequence). The CDR3 totals 12 residues. V shed 5 bases and J shed 3 bases, with 10 bases lying between them. CDR3 nucleotides: TGCAGTGCTGATGACTCATACACTGAAGCTTTCTTT. It is translated as CSADDSYTEAFF.

V is TRBV5-1 and J is TRBJ1-6; D gene ambiguous. CDR3 length: 16 amino acids. Trimming removed 4 bases from V and 7 bases from J, with 18 bases in between. Germline V gene data show CDR1 as SGHRS and CDR2 as YFSETQ. CDR3 loop: CASSPEIGLSNSPLHF. In nucleotides, the CDR3 is TGCGCCAGCAGCCCGGAGATTGGACTCTCAAATTCACCCCTCCACTTT.